This T cell receptor beta chain was sequenced in a study of post-analysis software for immune sequencing data (dated by TCRdb to between 2014 and 2016). In terms of the full investigation: The recorded disease courses included relapsing-remitting, secondary progressive and progressive-relapsing multiple sclerosis, and some patients had no subtype annotation. A subset of samples was prepared in parallel using single-end sample barcoding, then pooled and co-amplified after Illumina adapter ligation. Patient repertoires were compared against ten to twelve previously published healthy control repertoires from donors aged about 6 to 25 years.

The library was obtained by PCR. The instrument given in TCRdb is Illumina HiSeq 2500. To reduce PCR and sequencing biases, unique molecular identifiers were incorporated into the TCR beta cDNA libraries. Per 1 to 10 million input T cells, roughly 0.5 million cDNA molecules were obtained, such that each molecule approximated one T cell. The same protocol used for the earlier healthy control dataset was applied to prepare and sequence the patient libraries. Within a given batch, samples were prepared together, multiplexed and sequenced on the same HiSeq lane. The authors' analysis ran thus. Raw barcoded reads were processed with MIGEC, discarding single-read molecular identifier groups before consensus assembly and CDR3 extraction. VDJtools was used for post-analysis of the clonotype tables, with diversity normalized by down-sampling every dataset to the smallest sample size. To correct batch-related cross-sample contamination, repertoire overlap clustering matched CDR3 amino acid sequences but not nucleotide sequences. Using fastp at Q25 and MiXCR, TCRdb reprocessed the public reads and kept productive beta chains. Rows with one shared CDR3 protein collapse into an entry with the most common genes and DNA. Clone size and V and J calls follow TCRdb, not the original study. The sample yields approximately 730,000 distinct CDR3 sequences; roughly 30% were counted once. The ten biggest clones cover about 0.5% of the sample.

Reading from cysteine to phenylalanine, the CDR3 counts 13 amino acids. Solely the CDR3 DNA is kept, with 39 bases framed from the first base. CDR1 and CDR2 are drawn from the germline V gene: SQVTM, ANQGSEA. V is pared back by 3 bases and J by 9 bases, with 15 bases lying between the germline termini. Overall results and qualifications from the work: Direct clustering with F measure revealed strong co-clustering of samples prepared in the same batch, which led to a batch-effect correction. Several TRBV segments, including TRBV5-6, TRBV5-1 and TRBV20-1, were significantly more frequent in patients than controls. The multiple sclerosis patient group was slightly younger than the control group. Significantly lower normalized Chao1 diversity was found in multiple sclerosis patients than in controls, suggesting substantial peripheral T-cell clonal expansion.

This clonotype was counted at least ten times. This clone's antigen is unknown. Base qualities are not at hand, and no much larger clone is one base apart. To demonstrate the VDJtools post-analysis software, TCR beta repertoires were profiled from the peripheral blood of more than ten young patients with multiple sclerosis. The multiple sclerosis patients were children and adolescents ranging in age from about 6 to 17 years. This sequence was found in a girl between 10 and 17 years old with multiple sclerosis. The chain joins TRBV29-1 to TRBJ2-4, with the D gene not clear enough to name. Sample: blood. The CDR3 here reads CSVDTGLGGIQYF. The DNA sequence reads TGCAGCGTTGATACGGGCCTAGGCGGCATTCAGTACTTC.